This T cell receptor (beta chain) was identified during a study of control samples from healthy donors and cancer patients. Sequencing used immunoSEQ multiplex PCR; TCRdb keeps in-frame clones, though not all of them. The table shows about 120,000 clones, with around 90% occurring only once. Source material: blood. The sequence derives from a woman in her 70s in good health.

CDR3 region: CASSLSFQGTQYTEAFF. The CDR3 nucleotides read TGCGCCAGCAGCTTGTCGTTTCAGGGCACCCAATACACTGAAGCTTTCTTT. The chain has TRBV5-1 and TRBJ1-1, with D perhaps TRBD1 (5 bases). This CDR3 has 17 residues. V dropped 1 base and J dropped 3 bases, with 19 bases sitting between them. Germline CDR1 reads SGHRS; CDR2 reads YFSETQ.